This T cell receptor beta chain was observed in a study of blood T cell dynamics during melanoma immunotherapy. Turning to the study itself: Patients with metastatic melanoma got pembrolizumab or nivolumab-ipilimumab as first-line care. Study-wide findings and caveats: Among sorted CD8+ subsets, immune-effector cells had the highest clonality and cell-free DNA similarity. The study could not tell melanoma-specific clones from general immune activation.

Indicated time point: week 3, after first cycle of checkpoint inhibitor. Disease control meant complete response, partial response or stable disease at 12 weeks. With regard to this clone: Its cognate antigen is unknown.

Profiling relied on immunoSEQ multiplex PCR, and the TCRdb table lists in-frame clones only, not all of them. Among 15,000 to 20,000 clones listed, approximately 94% were seen once. V lost 3 bases, J lost 0 bases, and 3 bases stayed unmatched. Germline values: CDR1 MNHEY, CDR2 SMNVEV (reference sequence). The CDR3 loop spans 18 amino acids. The V and J genes are TRBV27 and TRBJ2-2, with 14 bases lining up with TRBD2. The receptor comes from a human donor with melanoma. The sequencing here drew on effector memory CD8+ T cells from blood, taken from a patient treated with checkpoint blockade. The CDR3 DNA sequence: TGTGCCAGCAGTTTGACTAGCGGGAGGGCCGCGAACACCGGGGAGCTGTTTTTT. As protein: CASSLTSGRAANTGELFF.